One sample yielded the 2 T cell receptor beta chains listed below, sequenced in a study of regulatory T cells in long-lasting Graves disease. As for time point: newly diagnosed GD, antithyroid drugs for less than 3 months. PBMC RNA served as the TCR library source. According to the study, TCR beta libraries were built with iRepertoire HTBI primers and CDR3-region Arm-PCR. In TCRdb, the multiplex PCR reads were re-called with MiXCR into one record per CDR3 protein. The sample yields roughly 320,000 distinct CDR3 sequences, approximately 15% seen once. This same sample was also part of a study on T cells in Graves' hyperthyroidism and ophthalmopathy.

This specimen consisted of peripheral blood mononuclear cells (PBMCs), obtained at new diagnosis, from a patient treated with antithyroid drugs. The source is a man aged 35 to 55 with Graves disease.

This clonotype was seen repeatedly, ten times or more. The chain uses TRBV30 and TRBJ2-1; no clear D. Germline lookup yields CDR1 GTSNPN and CDR2 SVGIG (reference sequence). This CDR3 comprises 13 residues. V was pared by 5 bases and J by 0 bases, with 8 bases between. The CDR3 spells CAWAESSYNEQFF. The CDR3 region has the DNA TGTGCCTGGGCAGAATCCTCCTACAATGAGCAGTTCTTC.

Here the CDR3 reads CAAGAWAGELFF. The CDR3 DNA follows: TGTGCCGCCGGAGCTTGGGCCGGGGAGCTGTTTTTT. V gene TRBV19 combines with J gene TRBJ2-2; no definite D call. Germline V gene data show CDR1 as LNHDA and CDR2 as SQIVND (reference sequence). This CDR3 is 12 amino acids long. Trimming removed 11 bases from V and 6 bases from J, with 13 bases in between.